A selection of T cell receptor beta chains follows, all from one sample in a study of monozygotic twins with inflammatory bowel disease. Reprocessing the 5' RACE reads, TCRdb reports a single entry for every CDR3 protein and omits DNA. This table lists some 170,000 distinct CDR3 sequences. The sequencing sample was made of blood. Every receptor here comes from a human donor with ulcerative colitis or Crohn's disease, or a healthy co-twin of an affected twin (not recorded which). Both conserved end residues are part of each CDR3. Each record gives: V gene, CDR3 length, J gene, CDR3 protein.

v_call: TRBV5-1; cdr3_length: 14; j_call: TRBJ1-2; cdr3_aa: CASSEFQGPDGYTF
v_call: TRBV5-1; cdr3_length: 12; j_call: TRBJ1-1; cdr3_aa: CATASIRTEAFF
v_call: TRBV9; cdr3_length: 15; j_call: TRBJ2-7; cdr3_aa: CASSVGDLSSYEQYF
v_call: TRBV6-1; cdr3_length: 16; j_call: TRBJ1-1; cdr3_aa: CASSEAAGTGGTEAFF
v_call: TRBV6-2/TRBV6-3; cdr3_length: 14; j_call: TRBJ2-4; cdr3_aa: CASRALAEVNIQYF
v_call: TRBV7-9; cdr3_length: 15; j_call: TRBJ2-1; cdr3_aa: CASSLRIGSYNEQFF
v_call: TRBV7-9; cdr3_length: 14; j_call: TRBJ2-3; cdr3_aa: CASSLEQATDTQYF
v_call: TRBV5-6; cdr3_length: 14; j_call: TRBJ1-2; cdr3_aa: CASSQGQGLYGYTF
v_call: TRBV28; cdr3_length: 15; j_call: TRBJ2-7; cdr3_aa: CASRTRTGGSYEQYF
v_call: TRBV5-1; cdr3_length: 16; j_call: TRBJ2-1; cdr3_aa: CASTPRVRTANNEQFF
v_call: TRBV7-9; cdr3_length: 15; j_call: TRBJ1-2; cdr3_aa: CASSLVAGDREGYTF
v_call: TRBV7-2; cdr3_length: 14; j_call: TRBJ2-1; cdr3_aa: CASSLWQVSNEQFF
v_call: TRBV7-2; cdr3_length: 14; j_call: TRBJ2-5; cdr3_aa: CASSRDRAQETQYF
v_call: TRBV5-1; cdr3_length: 13; j_call: TRBJ2-7; cdr3_aa: CASKAGGAYEQYF
v_call: TRBV2; cdr3_length: 15; j_call: TRBJ2-6; cdr3_aa: CASKQRTAGANVLTF
v_call: TRBV28; cdr3_length: 16; j_call: TRBJ2-3; cdr3_aa: CASSSTSGQVVDTQYF
v_call: TRBV29-1; cdr3_length: 14; j_call: TRBJ1-1; cdr3_aa: CSVAGRLMNTEAFF
v_call: TRBV5-1; cdr3_length: 16; j_call: TRBJ2-1; cdr3_aa: CASSLSIRRAGNEQFF
v_call: TRBV20-1; cdr3_length: 14; j_call: TRBJ2-7; cdr3_aa: CSARESNTAYEQYF
v_call: TRBV5-1; cdr3_length: 16; j_call: TRBJ2-7; cdr3_aa: CASSLAGGRAVDEQYF
v_call: TRBV5-4; cdr3_length: 14; j_call: TRBJ1-6; cdr3_aa: CASSIQGRNSPLHF
v_call: TRBV27; cdr3_length: 14; j_call: TRBJ2-4; cdr3_aa: CASRGNGAKNIQYF
v_call: TRBV28; cdr3_length: 15; j_call: TRBJ2-7; cdr3_aa: CASSAQLAGGYEQYF
v_call: TRBV7-2; cdr3_length: 15; j_call: TRBJ1-4; cdr3_aa: CASSLLRRVNEKLFF
v_call: TRBV20-1; cdr3_length: 16; j_call: TRBJ2-1; cdr3_aa: CSAPPPLGLSYNEQFF
v_call: TRBV4-3; cdr3_length: 14; j_call: TRBJ1-1; cdr3_aa: CASSFGQGNAEAFF
v_call: TRBV29-1; cdr3_length: 11; j_call: TRBJ1-1; cdr3_aa: CSVEGWDEAFF
v_call: TRBV7-2; cdr3_length: 15; j_call: TRBJ2-3; cdr3_aa: CASSLAWGASDTQYF
v_call: TRBV6-1; cdr3_length: 11; j_call: TRBJ1-4; cdr3_aa: CASSEGEKLFF
v_call: TRBV30; cdr3_length: 12; j_call: TRBJ2-7; cdr3_aa: CAWRTGGYEQYF
v_call: TRBV27; cdr3_length: 15; j_call: TRBJ2-2; cdr3_aa: CASSLGRENNGELFF
v_call: TRBV10-3; cdr3_length: 18; j_call: TRBJ2-3; cdr3_aa: CAINSGLAGVAEADTQYF
v_call: TRBV7-2; cdr3_length: 15; j_call: TRBJ1-6; cdr3_aa: CASSLDWDKNSPLHF
v_call: TRBV27; cdr3_length: 16; j_call: TRBJ2-2; cdr3_aa: CASSLKAGGLTGELFF
v_call: TRBV2; cdr3_length: 15; j_call: TRBJ2-5; cdr3_aa: CASSEARQPGETQYF
v_call: TRBV12-3/TRBV12-4; cdr3_length: 13; j_call: TRBJ2-2; cdr3_aa: CASRHANTGELFF
v_call: TRBV12-3/TRBV12-4; cdr3_length: 17; j_call: TRBJ2-6; cdr3_aa: CASSRRGVLLGANVLTF
v_call: TRBV29-1; cdr3_length: 13; j_call: TRBJ2-1; cdr3_aa: CSVEDSGYNEQFF
v_call: TRBV6-5; cdr3_length: 13; j_call: TRBJ2-5; cdr3_aa: CASSLPGVETQYF
v_call: TRBV12-3/TRBV12-4; cdr3_length: 16; j_call: TRBJ1-6; cdr3_aa: CASSRQLSSYNSPLHF
v_call: TRBV4-2; cdr3_length: 17; j_call: TRBJ2-1; cdr3_aa: CASSQSETFSSYNEQFF
v_call: TRBV12-3/TRBV12-4; cdr3_length: 16; j_call: TRBJ1-2; cdr3_aa: CASSGDRILTNYGYTF
v_call: TRBV5-1; cdr3_length: 15; j_call: TRBJ2-1; cdr3_aa: CASSLALSSYNKQFF
v_call: TRBV28; cdr3_length: 16; j_call: TRBJ2-1; cdr3_aa: CASSLFGGSTYNEQFF
v_call: TRBV11-3; cdr3_length: 14; j_call: TRBJ2-1; cdr3_aa: CASSAATSEREQFF
v_call: TRBV18; cdr3_length: 15; j_call: TRBJ2-5; cdr3_aa: CASSKRAVSQETQYF
v_call: TRBV6-1; cdr3_length: 14; j_call: TRBJ2-7; cdr3_aa: CASSLDPRTYEQYF
v_call: TRBV20-1; cdr3_length: 15; j_call: TRBJ2-1; cdr3_aa: CSASVPGHSYNEQFF
v_call: TRBV5-5; cdr3_length: 15; j_call: TRBJ2-3; cdr3_aa: CASSFRAGGTDTQYF
v_call: TRBV19; cdr3_length: 14; j_call: TRBJ1-1; cdr3_aa: CASSTGQGITEAFF
v_call: TRBV20-1; cdr3_length: 15; j_call: TRBJ2-7; cdr3_aa: CSARDTSGSRYEQNF
v_call: TRBV27; cdr3_length: 18; j_call: TRBJ1-6; cdr3_aa: CASSSFGPRQGWNSPLHF
v_call: TRBV20-1; cdr3_length: 12; j_call: TRBJ2-7; cdr3_aa: CSARRDTYEQYF
v_call: TRBV7-2; cdr3_length: 15; j_call: TRBJ2-1; cdr3_aa: CASSAGLVGGNEQFF
v_call: TRBV6-6; cdr3_length: 12; j_call: TRBJ2-1; cdr3_aa: CASSPADEEAFF